These T cell receptor beta chains were read from a single sample in a study of PD-1 blockade in classical Hodgkin lymphoma. The repertoire was sequenced with immunoSEQ multiplex PCR; TCRdb's copy has only in-frame clones and lacks some. The sample holds some 11,000 clones, about 78% seen once. Here the sequenced sample was peripheral blood mononuclear cells (PBMCs), taken at baseline. These receptors were obtained from a human donor with classical Hodgkin lymphoma. The CDR3 runs from the conserved cysteine through the conserved F or W. The order of the fields is V gene, D gene, CDR3 length, J gene, clone size, CDR3 DNA, CDR3 protein. D genes are given only for firm matches. Clone size is stated in some rows and not others, as once, few, many or a class when expanded.

>TRBV6-7|.|11|TRBJ1-2|few
TGTGCCACCCGAGAAGGGGAAGGCTACACCTTC
CATREGEGYTF
>TRBV25-1|TRBD1|16|TRBJ2-1|.
TGTGCCAGCACCGGAAGGACAGGGTCGGGGTACAATGAGCAGTTCTTC
CASTGRTGSGYNEQFF
>TRBV5-5|.|18|TRBJ2-3|once
TGTGCCAGCAGTATTGGGAGTCCCCTACTTCGGGGCACAGATACGCAGTATTTT
CASSIGSPLLRGTDTQYF
>TRBV6-6|TRBD1|14|TRBJ2-7|once
TGTGCCAGCAGCCAAGGACAGGGGCTTTACGAGCAGTACTTC
CASSQGQGLYEQYF
>TRBV18|.|13|TRBJ2-2|.
TGTGCCAGCTCGCCGCAGGGGTCCGGGGAGCTGTTTTTT
CASSPQGSGELFF
>TRBV5-4|.|16|TRBJ2-1|.
TGTGCCAGCAGCCTCCGAGCTGCGGGCCTCTACAATGAGCAGTTCTTC
CASSLRAAGLYNEQFF
>TRBV6-7|TRBD2|15|TRBJ2-3|.
TGTGCCAGCTCTGAATCTCGGGAGGGCACAGATACGCAGTATTTT
CASSESREGTDTQYF
>TRBV6-1|.|11|TRBJ2-1|.
TGTGCCAGCACCTTATACAATGAGCAGTTCTTC
CASTLYNEQFF
>TRBV6-1|TRBD1|15|TRBJ1-2|.
TGTGCCAGCAGTGAGGGACAGGGGAATAGCTATGGTTACACCTTC
CASSEGQGNSYGYTF
>TRBV14|.|15|TRBJ1-1|.
TGTGCCAGCAGCCGTCTCGGACCCTCAGGGACTGAAGCTTTCTTT
CASSRLGPSGTEAFF
>TRBV11-2|.|14|TRBJ2-1|.
TGTGCCAGCCGTGACAGGTGGACATACAATGAGCAGTTCTTC
CASRDRWTYNEQFF
>TRBV18|TRBD2|15|TRBJ2-7|.
TGTGCCAGCTCACCAGCAGCGGGGCTCCCCTACGAGCAGTACTTC
CASSPAAGLPYEQYF
>TRBV9|.|14|TRBJ2-2|few
TGTGCCAGCAGCGCTGGGAGTAACACCGGGGAGCTGTTTTTT
CASSAGSNTGELFF
>TRBV6-1|TRBD1|15|TRBJ2-7|.
TGTGCCAGCAGAAAACAGGGGCCCCAAACCTACGAGCAGTACTTC
CASRKQGPQTYEQYF
>TRBV28|TRBD1|15|TRBJ2-7|few
TGTGCCAGCAGGCGAACAGGGGGCGCTTCCTACGAGCAGTACTTC
CASRRTGGASYEQYF
>TRBV6-1|TRBD1|15|TRBJ2-2|.
TGTGCCAGCACCGACAGGGGGAGGAACACCGGGGAGCTGTTTTTT
CASTDRGRNTGELFF
>TRBV5-1|.|14|TRBJ2-7|.
TGCGCCAGCAGCTTGGAACTAGACGTCTACGAGCAGTACTTC
CASSLELDVYEQYF
>TRBV18|.|11|TRBJ1-2|.
TGTGCCAGCTCTCGATATTATGGCTACACCTTC
CASSRYYGYTF
>TRBV28|TRBD2|14|TRBJ2-7|.
TGTGCCAGCAGCCAACTAGCGGGAATTTACGAGCAGTACTTC
CASSQLAGIYEQYF
>TRBV30|.|14|TRBJ2-1|.
TGTGCCTGGAGTTCAGGTAGGGGCTACAATGAGCAGTTCTTC
CAWSSGRGYNEQFF
>TRBV6-5|.|10|TRBJ1-2|.
TGTGCCAGCGGGGACGACGGCTACACCTTC
CASGDDGYTF
>TRBV4-1|.|17|TRBJ1-5|.
TGCGCCAGCAGCCAAGTTGGCGGCAGGGAAAGAGGTCAGCCCCAGCATTTT
CASSQVGGRERGQPQHF
>TRBV6-1|.|15|TRBJ1-5|.
TGTGCCAGCAGTGAAGGTTTACTGACCCCCGCGCCCCAGCATTTT
CASSEGLLTPAPQHF
>TRBV5-4|.|13|TRBJ1-1|.
TGTGCCAGCAGCTTGGGGGAGAACACTGAAGCTTTCTTT
CASSLGENTEAFF
>TRBV5-8|TRBD1|15|TRBJ2-7|.
TGTGCCAGCAGCTCCACCGGGACAGGCTCCTACGAGCAGTACTTC
CASSSTGTGSYEQYF
>TRBV18|.|16|TRBJ2-2|.
TGTGCCAGCTCACAATCGGGGACACGTAACACCGGGGAGCTGTTTTTT
CASSQSGTRNTGELFF
>TRBV6-1|.|16|TRBJ2-7|.
TGTGCCAGCAGTGAAGACTCCGTGTTCGTAGGCTACGAGCAGTACTTC
CASSEDSVFVGYEQYF
>TRBV11-2|.|12|TRBJ2-7|.
TGTGCCAGCAGCACCACAACTTACGAGCAGTACTTC
CASSTTTYEQYF
>TRBV4-1|.|15|TRBJ1-2|.
TGCGCCAGCAGCCAAGGGACAGATCCCAGCTATGGCTACACCTTC
CASSQGTDPSYGYTF
>TRBV7-9|.|16|TRBJ2-3|.
TGTGCCAGCAGCTTAGGTCTTGGTCCTGCCACAGATACGCAGTATTTT
CASSLGLGPATDTQYF
>TRBV6-4|.|14|TRBJ1-5|.
TGTGCCAGCAGTCCGGGGGAGTCCGGACAGCCCCAGCATTTT
CASSPGESGQPQHF
>TRBV5-8|.|14|TRBJ2-7|.
TGTGCCAGCAGCTTCCGACAGCTATCCTACGAGCAGTACTTC
CASSFRQLSYEQYF
>TRBV7-7|.|14|TRBJ2-3|.
TGTGCCAGCAGCTTAGCGGGAATCACAGATACGCAGTATTTT
CASSLAGITDTQYF
>TRBV27|TRBD2|16|TRBJ2-1|.
TGTGCCAGCAGTCCTCCGGGACTAGCGGAGTACAATGAGCAGTTCTTC
CASSPPGLAEYNEQFF
>TRBV28|.|15|TRBJ2-2|.
TGTGCCAGCAGTCCTCCGACAGGGAACACCGGGGAGCTGTTTTTT
CASSPPTGNTGELFF
>TRBV5-1|.|14|TRBJ2-1|.
TGCGCCAGCAGCTTGGACAGGGCCTACAATGAGCAGTTCTTC
CASSLDRAYNEQFF
>TRBV29-1|TRBD1|12|TRBJ1-3|once
TGCAGCGTGACAGGGAATGGAAACACCATATATTTT
CSVTGNGNTIYF
>TRBV19|TRBD2|20|TRBJ2-3|.
TGTGCCAGTAGTATAGGAGTCCTACCAAAAGCGGGAGACGGCACAGATACGCAGTATTTT
CASSIGVLPKAGDGTDTQYF
>TRBV27|TRBD1|15|TRBJ1-2|.
TGTGCCAGCAGTTATTTCGCAGGGGGGGACTATGGCTACACCTTC
CASSYFAGGDYGYTF
>TRBV20-1|.|9|TRBJ2-1|.
TGCAGTGTCGGCAATGAGCAGTTCTTC
CSVGNEQFF
>TRBV10-2|.|16|TRBJ2-1|.
TGCGCCAGCAGTCCCGTTCTCCAGGGGAGGTACAATGAGCAGTTCTTC
CASSPVLQGRYNEQFF
>TRBV5-1|.|15|TRBJ2-1|.
TGCGCCAGCAGCTTGGTTGGGGGGCTCGTCAATGAGCAGTTCTTC
CASSLVGGLVNEQFF
>TRBV7-9|TRBD1|16|TRBJ2-2|few
TGTGCCAGCAGCTTAGGAGCACAGGGGGTCACCGGGGAGCTGTTTTTT
CASSLGAQGVTGELFF
>TRBV2|.|13|TRBJ2-7|.
TGTGCCAGCAGTTCAATGCCCGTGGACAGACAGTACTTC
CASSSMPVDRQYF
>TRBV6-6|.|13|TRBJ1-3|few
TGTGCCAGCAGAAGGTTCGGGGAAAACACCATATATTTT
CASRRFGENTIYF
>TRBV2|.|17|TRBJ1-2|.
TGTGCCAGCAGTGAAAGGGAACAGGGATCGCCGATTTCTGGCTACACCTTC
CASSEREQGSPISGYTF
>TRBV5-6|TRBD1|16|TRBJ1-1|once
TGTGCCAGCAGCTTGGTGTTCAGGGGGCGGTACACTGAAGCTTTCTTT
CASSLVFRGRYTEAFF